The clone carrying this T cell receptor (beta chain) was observed once. Original analysis: Reference gene primer amplification gave estimated nucleated cell counts. Some clones are missing from TCRdb's copy, which holds only in-frame ones; the method was immunoSEQ multiplex PCR. V and J calls and clone size are as listed in that table; D and trimming were resolved from the DNA. The sample gives approximately 500,000 clones, roughly nine tenths of which show up once; less than 9.5% is in the top ten. This entry belongs to a study of blood T cell repertoires in COVID-19. Overall study context: T cells, B-cell-depleted T cells, or PBMCs supplied cDNA or gDNA.

Trimming stripped 5 bases from V and 2 bases from J, with 19 bases between. Germline CDR1 and CDR2: SNHLY and FYNNEI. The length of the CDR3 is 16 residues. Sequencing input: peripheral blood. The source is a woman between 50 and 59 years old with COVID-19, enrolled during active disease. This chain uses TRBV2 with TRBJ2-7, with D possibly being TRBD1 (6 bases). Here the CDR3 DNA reads TGTGCCAGCAGTTCTAGATCGGACAGACCCCCCTACGAGCAGTACTTC. It translates to CASSSRSDRPPYEQYF.